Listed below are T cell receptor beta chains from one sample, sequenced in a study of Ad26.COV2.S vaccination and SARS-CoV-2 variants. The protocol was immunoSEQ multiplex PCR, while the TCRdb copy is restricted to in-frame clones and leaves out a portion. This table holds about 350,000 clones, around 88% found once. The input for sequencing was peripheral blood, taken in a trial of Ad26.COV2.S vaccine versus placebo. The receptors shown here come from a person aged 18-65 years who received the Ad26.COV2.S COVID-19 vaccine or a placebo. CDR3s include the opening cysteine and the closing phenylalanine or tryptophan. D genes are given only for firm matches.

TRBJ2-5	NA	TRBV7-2	CASSALRGETQYF	TGTGCCAGCAGCGCACTAAGGGGGGAGACCCAGTACTTC
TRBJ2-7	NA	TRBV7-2	CASSPPGPLGYEQYF	TGTGCCAGCAGCCCTCCCGGACCGCTGGGGTACGAGCAGTACTTC
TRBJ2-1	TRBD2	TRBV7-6	CASSLGTSGGDNEQFF	TGTGCCAGCAGCTTGGGGACTAGCGGGGGTGACAATGAGCAGTTCTTC
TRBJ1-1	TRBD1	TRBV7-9	CASSYRGFMNTEAFF	TGTGCCAGCAGCTACAGGGGTTTCATGAACACTGAAGCTTTCTTT
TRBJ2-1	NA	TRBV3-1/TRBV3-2	CASSQDYRLGSSYNEQFF	TGTGCCAGCAGCCAAGATTATAGGTTGGGGAGCTCCTACAATGAGCAGTTCTTC
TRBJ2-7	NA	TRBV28	CASISRSSYEQYF	TGTGCCAGCATCTCAAGGAGCTCCTACGAGCAGTACTTC
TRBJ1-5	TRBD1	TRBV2	CASSDRTGGNQPQHF	TGTGCCAGCAGCGATAGGACAGGAGGCAATCAGCCCCAGCATTTT
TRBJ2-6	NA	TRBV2	CASIYNPGANVLTF	TGTGCCAGCATTTACAACCCTGGGGCCAACGTCCTGACTTTC
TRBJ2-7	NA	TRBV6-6	CASSYGWEDHYEQYF	TGTGCCAGCAGTTACGGCTGGGAGGACCACTACGAGCAGTACTTC
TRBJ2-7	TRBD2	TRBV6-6	CASSPRTYTSGSSYEQYF	TGTGCCAGCAGTCCCCGAACATATACTAGCGGGAGTTCCTACGAGCAGTACTTC
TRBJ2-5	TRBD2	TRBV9	CASSAGLAKETQYF	TGTGCCAGCAGCGCCGGACTAGCGAAAGAGACCCAGTACTTC
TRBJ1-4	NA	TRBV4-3	CASSQDRLEGYEKLFF	TGCGCCAGCAGCCAAGATCGGTTGGAGGGCTACGAAAAACTGTTTTTT
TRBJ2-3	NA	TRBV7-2	CASSLGAGFGVDTQYF	TGTGCCAGCAGCTTAGGGGCGGGATTCGGCGTGGATACGCAGTATTTT
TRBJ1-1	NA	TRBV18	CASSFAIPRLNTEAFF	TGTGCCAGCTCCTTTGCAATACCTAGGTTGAACACTGAAGCTTTCTTT